These T cell receptor beta chains were read from a single sample in a study of regulatory T cells in long-lasting Graves disease. TCRdb re-analysed the multiplex PCR reads in MiXCR, keeping a single row per CDR3 protein. The data contain 680,000 or so distinct CDR3 sequences, 15% to 20% of them singletons. The same data also went into a second study, on T cells in Graves' hyperthyroidism and ophthalmopathy.

The sequences come from peripheral blood mononuclear cells (PBMCs), collected at new diagnosis, from a patient treated with antithyroid drugs. All receptors come from a woman under 40 with Graves disease. Both conserved end residues are part of each CDR3. D genes are given only for firm matches. Not all rows give a size; the values are once, few, many and, for expanded clones, a class.

>TRBV20-1|TRBJ2-5|NA|NA
TGCAGTGCTTACGGACGGACCCAAGAGACCCAGTACTTC
CSAYGRTQETQYF
>TRBV11-2|TRBJ2-1|many|TRBD2
TGTGCCAGCCAGCGGGACTGGGCGTACAATGAGCAGTTCTTC
CASQRDWAYNEQFF
>TRBV18|TRBJ2-1|many|TRBD2
TGTGCCAGCAGCCCGGGACTAGCGGGACTCAATGAGCAGTTCTTC
CASSPGLAGLNEQFF
>TRBV27|TRBJ2-2|many|NA
TGTGCCAGCCGACTAGTAAACACCGGGGAGCTGTTTTTT
CASRLVNTGELFF
>TRBV10-2|TRBJ2-5|NA|TRBD2
TGCGCCAGCAGGAATAGCGGGAGTTTAGCGGAGACCCAGTACTTC
CASRNSGSLAETQYF
>TRBV14|TRBJ2-3|NA|NA
TGTGCCAGCAGCCAAGTTGGACCAGATACGCAGTATTTT
CASSQVGPDTQYF
>TRBV19|TRBJ1-5|many|NA
TGTGCCAGCACCCGCTATAGCAATCAGCCCCAGCATTTT
CASTRYSNQPQHF
>TRBV11-2|TRBJ2-3|many|NA
TGTGCCAGCAGCAAAAAAGAACCCCGGACTCAGCCAGATACGCAGTATTTT
CASSKKEPRTQPDTQYF
>TRBV2|TRBJ1-4|NA|NA
TGTGCCAGCACGTGGACGGAGAATGAAAAACTGTTTTTT
CASTWTENEKLFF
>TRBV4-1|TRBJ2-6|few|TRBD2
TGCGCCAGCAGCCTGGGGACTAGCCTTTCGCGTCTGACTTTC
CASSLGTSLSRLTF
>TRBV28|TRBJ2-3|many|TRBD2
TGTGCCAGCACCTTAGCGGGAGGCACAGATACGCAGTATTTT
CASTLAGGTDTQYF
>TRBV5-1|TRBJ2-1|once|NA
TGCGCCGGCAGATTAGGGTCTGAGCAGTTCTTC
CAGRLGSEQFF
>TRBV19|TRBJ2-3|NA|NA
TGTGCCAGTAGTATATTTAAAGATACGCAGTATTTT
CASSIFKDTQYF
>TRBV9|TRBJ1-1|few|NA
TGTGCCAGCAGCGTAGACTCCTCGCGGACTGAAGCTTTCTTT
CASSVDSSRTEAFF
>TRBV6-1|TRBJ2-7|few|TRBD1
TGTGCCAGCATTCCCGCCCCAGGGACAGGGCACTCCTACGAGCAGTACTTC
CASIPAPGTGHSYEQYF
>TRBV18|TRBJ1-2|few|TRBD1
TGTGCCAGCTCACACGGACAGGGGACTTATAACTATGGCTACACCTTC
CASSHGQGTYNYGYTF
>TRBV28|TRBJ1-1|NA|TRBD1
TGTGCCAGCAGTTTATCCGGACAGGGCCTCAAAGGAGCTTCCTTT
CASSLSGQGLKGASF
>TRBV7-2|TRBJ1-2|many|NA
TGTGCCAGCAGCATACAGGGCAACTATGGCTACACCTTC
CASSIQGNYGYTF
>TRBV28|TRBJ2-1|many|TRBD2
TGTGCCAGCAGTCCCCTAGGCGGTGGCGGGAGGGCCGAAGGTGAGCAGTTCTTC
CASSPLGGGGRAEGEQFF
>TRBV6-1|TRBJ2-2|many|NA
TGTGCCAGCAGGACGGGGGTGGCTCGCGACGCCGGGGAGCTGTTTTTT
CASRTGVARDAGELFF
>TRBV9|TRBJ2-1|many|TRBD2
TGTGCCAGCAGCGTAGGGACTAGCGGGAGTTCCCTAGAGCAGTTCTTC
CASSVGTSGSSLEQFF
>TRBV6-5|TRBJ2-7|many|NA
TGTGCCAGCAGTTCAGGCAGGGGTCCCTACGAGCAGTACTTC
CASSSGRGPYEQYF
>TRBV28|TRBJ1-2|many|NA
TGTGCCAGCAGTGCATTACAGCCCCTCGATGGCTACACCTTC
CASSALQPLDGYTF
>TRBV7-8|TRBJ2-1|many|NA
TGTGCCAGCAGCTCCCCGGGGTTACGGCAGTTCTTC
CASSSPGLRQFF
>TRBV2|TRBJ2-1|many|NA
TGTGCTAGGAAGGACGGGCGGGATGAGCAGTTCTTC
CARKDGRDEQFF
>TRBV7-9|TRBJ1-6|NA|NA
TGTGCCAGCGGCGGGGATGGACTTAATTCACCCCTCCACTTT
CASGGDGLNSPLHF
>TRBV5-1|TRBJ2-2|few|NA
TGCGCCAGCAGCTTGGTACAGGGATCGTCCGGGGAGCTGTTTTTT
CASSLVQGSSGELFF
>TRBV6-1|TRBJ2-3|many|TRBD2
TGTGCCAGCAGTGAGGGCCGGGGGGGGCACACAGATACGCAGTATTTT
CASSEGRGGHTDTQYF
>TRBV20-1|TRBJ2-5|NA|NA
TGCAGTGCTAGAGACAGGGAGAAGGAGACCCAGTACTTC
CSARDREKETQYF